The text below deals with one T cell receptor (beta chain). Germline CDR1 SEHNR, CDR2 FQNEAQ (reference sequence). The CDR3 totals 13 residues. The J segment lost 5 bases and the V segment lost 5 bases, leaving 5 bases of the junction unmatched. The data stem from a study of cytomegalovirus exposure and HLA in healthy donors. PCR was performed using 60 Vbeta and 13 Jbeta primers. Using immunoSEQ multiplex PCR, the repertoire was profiled, and TCRdb retains in-frame clones only, with some absent. The data hold around 100,000 clones, with around 75% observed a single time. The source is a woman in her 30s in good health and CMV-seronegative. The J gene is TRBJ1-1, the V gene TRBV7-9; TRBD1 matches at 7 bases. The specimen sequenced was PBMCs. The CDR3 nucleotides read TGTGCCAGCAGCCCGACAGGGCGGACTGAAGCTTTCTTT. Protein sequence: CASSPTGRTEAFF. Complete variable domain (other parts from reference TRBV7-9 and TRBJ1-1): DTGVSQNPRHKITKRGQNVTFRCDPISEHNRLYWYRQTLGQGPEFLTYFQNEAQLEKSRLLSDRFSAERPKGSFSTLEIQRTEQGDSAMYLCASSPTGRTEAFFGQGTRLTVV.